Listed below are T cell receptor beta chains from one sample, sequenced in a study of blood T cell repertoires in COVID-19. The table came from immunoSEQ multiplex PCR; TCRdb's copy has only in-frame clones and leaves some out. The table records a few hundred thousand clones, roughly 84% of them present only once. Sample: peripheral blood. These receptor sequences come from a woman in her thirties or forties who had recovered from COVID-19. Both conserved end residues are part of each CDR3. D genes are given only for firm matches. Expanded clones are given a class, and other clones once, few, many or no size at all.

j_call v_call d_call clone_size cdr3_aa cdr3_nt
TRBJ2-7 TRBV3-1/TRBV3-2 TRBD2 few CASSQVLAGDEQYF TGTGCCAGCAGCCAAGTCCTAGCGGGGGACGAGCAGTACTTC
TRBJ2-5 TRBV11-2 TRBD2 . CASRRGTSGGETQYF TGTGCCAGCAGGCGTGGGACTAGCGGGGGGGAGACCCAGTACTTC
TRBJ2-7 TRBV28 TRBD1 once CASSSGLGTGGSYEQYF TGTGCCAGCAGTTCCGGCCTTGGGACAGGGGGCTCCTACGAGCAGTACTTC
TRBJ2-3 TRBV19 TRBD2 . CASTRLAGTDTQYF TGTGCCAGTACTAGACTAGCGGGCACAGATACGCAGTATTTT
TRBJ2-2 TRBV3-1/TRBV3-2 TRBD1 once CASSPWGGTGGTGELFF TGTGCCAGCAGCCCCTGGGGAGGGACAGGGGGGACCGGGGAGCTGTTTTTT
TRBJ2-1 TRBV6-2/TRBV6-3 . . CASSPRGGYRYNEQFF TGTGCCAGCAGCCCTCGAGGCGGGTATAGGTACAATGAGCAGTTCTTC
TRBJ2-7 TRBV11-3 TRBD2 . CASSAVWGAGETYEQYF TGTGCCAGCAGCGCGGTTTGGGGAGCGGGGGAGACCTACGAGCAGTACTTC
TRBJ1-4 TRBV2 . . CASSYYGLNNEKLFF TGTGCCAGCAGTTACTACGGGTTAAATAATGAAAAACTGTTTTTT
TRBJ2-3 TRBV3-1/TRBV3-2 TRBD2 . CASSATSGGAGDTQYF TGTGCCAGCAGCGCTACTAGCGGGGGGGCGGGTGATACGCAGTATTTT
TRBJ2-5 TRBV29-1 . . CSVPQGSQTQYF TGCAGCGTACCACAGGGTTCCCAGACCCAGTACTTC
TRBJ1-5 TRBV10-3 . once CAISESSGVQPQHF TGTGCCATCAGTGAGTCCTCAGGGGTTCAGCCCCAGCATTTT
TRBJ2-3 TRBV5-1 TRBD2 . CASSPGGGSVADTQYF TGCGCCAGCAGCCCGGGGGGGGGCTCAGTTGCCGATACGCAGTATTTT
TRBJ1-4 TRBV2 . . CASSEAAQGSNEKLFF TGTGCCAGCAGTGAAGCGGCTCAGGGAAGTAATGAAAAACTGTTTTTT
TRBJ2-1 TRBV4-2 TRBD1 . CASSGGTGLFF TGTGCCAGCAGCGGAGGGACAGGTTTGTTCTTC
TRBJ2-3 TRBV6-5 . . CASVPFTDTQYF TGTGCCAGCGTTCCTTTCACAGATACGCAGTATTTT
TRBJ1-5 TRBV30 TRBD1 . CAWRRTDRDGQPQHF TGTGCCTGGAGGCGAACGGACAGGGATGGTCAGCCCCAGCATTTT
TRBJ1-1 TRBV6-5 . . CAGRGNTEAFF TGTGCCGGGCGGGGGAACACTGAAGCTTTCTTT
TRBJ1-5 TRBV28 . . CASSLTGSGNQPQHF TGTGCCAGCAGCCTCACAGGGTCCGGCAATCAGCCCCAGCATTTT
TRBJ1-6 TRBV18 TRBD1 once CASSLGQGKGSPLHF TGTGCCAGCTCACTTGGACAGGGGAAAGGATCACCCCTCCACTTT
TRBJ1-2 TRBV15 . once CATSRVGANYGYTF TGTGCCACCAGCAGAGTAGGGGCCAACTATGGCTACACCTTC
TRBJ2-1 TRBV4-2 . few CASSQDSGRSYNEQFF TGTGCCAGCAGCCAAGATTCAGGCCGCTCCTACAATGAGCAGTTCTTC
TRBJ2-5 TRBV7-9 . . CASSLRYSPQETQYF TGTGCCAGCAGCTTAAGGTACAGCCCACAAGAGACCCAGTACTTC
TRBJ1-5 TRBV10-3 . once CAISEADYRQPQHF TGTGCCATCAGTGAAGCCGACTATAGACAGCCCCAGCATTTT
TRBJ1-5 TRBV7-2 . . CASSFAGMSQPQHF TGTGCCAGCAGCTTCGCAGGGATGTCTCAGCCCCAGCATTTT
TRBJ2-4 TRBV11-2 TRBD1 many CASSPERTGTKNIQYF TGTGCCAGCAGCCCAGAGAGGACAGGGACCAAAAACATTCAGTACTTC
TRBJ2-2 TRBV7-9 . once CASSQRATNTGELFF TGTGCCAGCAGCCAGAGGGCGACGAACACCGGGGAGCTGTTTTTT
TRBJ1-1 TRBV18 TRBD1 . CASSRGQGNTEAFF TGTGCCAGCTCACGGGGACAGGGGAACACTGAAGCTTTCTTT
TRBJ2-6 TRBV18 . . CASSLPYSSGANVLTF TGTGCCAGCTCACTACCGTACAGCTCTGGGGCCAACGTCCTGACTTTC
TRBJ2-7 TRBV6-1 TRBD2 . CASSEHHGGLAYEQYF TGTGCCAGCAGTGAACATCACGGGGGGTTGGCCTACGAGCAGTACTTC
TRBJ2-7 TRBV19 TRBD2 few CASQLRGGGPYEQYF TGTGCCAGTCAACTCCGGGGGGGAGGCCCCTACGAGCAGTACTTC
TRBJ1-5 TRBV2 TRBD1 . CASTGGRQPQHF TGTGCCAGCACAGGGGGCAGGCAGCCCCAGCATTTT
TRBJ1-4 TRBV6-6 TRBD1 . CASSPPVPSGTGRPNEKLFF TGTGCCAGCAGTCCTCCCGTCCCCTCCGGGACAGGGCGGCCTAATGAAAAACTGTTTTTT
TRBJ2-7 TRBV2 TRBD1 . CATSDRATAYEQYF TGTGCCACCTCGGACAGGGCAACAGCCTACGAGCAGTACTTC
TRBJ2-7 TRBV6-5 TRBD1 many CASSYGTGMDYEQYF TGTGCCAGCAGTTACGGGACAGGGATGGATTACGAGCAGTACTTC
TRBJ2-5 TRBV2 . . CASSIIDSQETQYF TGTGCCAGCAGCATTATCGACAGCCAAGAGACCCAGTACTTC
TRBJ2-5 TRBV19 TRBD1 once CASRDRKETQYF TGTGCCAGCCGGGACAGAAAAGAGACCCAGTACTTC
TRBJ1-3 TRBV15 TRBD1 . CATSRTGDSSGNTIYF TGTGCCACCAGCAGGACAGGGGACTCCTCTGGAAACACCATATATTTT
TRBJ2-1 TRBV9 TRBD2 . CASSVGEGEQFF TGTGCCAGCAGCGTAGGGGAGGGTGAGCAGTTCTTC
TRBJ1-2 TRBV30 . . CAWSGERAGSSYGYTF TGTGCCTGGAGTGGTGAGAGGGCTGGCTCTAGCTATGGCTACACCTTC
TRBJ2-4 TRBV28 TRBD1 . CASSIQGSAKNIQYF TGTGCCAGCAGTATACAGGGGTCAGCCAAAAACATTCAGTACTTC
TRBJ2-3 TRBV2 TRBD1 . CASRTGADTQYF TGTGCCAGCCGTACAGGGGCAGATACGCAGTATTTT
TRBJ1-6 TRBV11-2 . . CASSRRPSGWNSPLHF TGTGCCAGCAGCCGGCGGCCGTCGGGATGGAATTCACCCCTCCACTTT
TRBJ2-5 TRBV4-1 . . CASSQVTGGETQYF TGCGCCAGCAGCCAAGTGACCGGAGGAGAGACCCAGTACTTC
TRBJ1-4 TRBV27 TRBD1 . CASSFWAGGTNEKLFF TGTGCCAGCAGTTTTTGGGCAGGGGGCACTAATGAAAAACTGTTTTTT
TRBJ2-1 TRBV2 . . CASSALRGNNEQFF TGTGCCAGCAGCGCTCTAAGAGGGAACAATGAGCAGTTCTTC
TRBJ2-2 TRBV15 . . CATSRDLWGPTNTGELFF TGTGCCACCAGCAGAGATCTTTGGGGCCCGACGAACACCGGGGAGCTGTTTTTT
TRBJ1-6 TRBV6-5 TRBD1 . CASSRTGGDSPLHF TGTGCCAGCAGCAGGACAGGGGGTGATTCACCCCTCCACTTT
TRBJ2-1 TRBV19 TRBD2 . CASSAPWRGGYNEQFF TGTGCCAGTAGTGCCCCCTGGCGCGGGGGCTACAATGAGCAGTTCTTC